This paragraph reports one T cell receptor beta chain. The antigen is undetermined. Amplification of the TCR beta CDR3 regions used RNA transcripts (as template). RT-PCR with HTBI primers came first, then second-round multiplex PCR. Via MiXCR, TCRdb re-called the multiplex PCR reads, giving one row per CDR3 protein. The sample contains about 480,000 distinct CDR3 sequences, about 15% of which appear only once. The sample is drawn from a study of Graves' ophthalmopathy and Graves' hyperthyroidism. Study results and caveats: Sensitivity of about 67% and specificity of under 85% were achieved by the model that predicted ophthalmopathy progression.

The V end lost 3 bases, the J end lost 2 bases, and 19 bases lay between the germline ends. CDR1 and CDR2 (germline): MNHNS, SASEGT. CDR3 length: 17 amino acids. The chain has TRBV6-1 and TRBJ1-2; D gene uncertain. The source material was blood. The source of this sequence is a woman aged 25 to 45 with Graves' ophthalmopathy. The CDR3 nucleotides read TGTGCCAGCAGTGATTACTTTCCGTCTCCCGAAAACTATGGCTACACCTTC. Translated: CASSDYFPSPENYGYTF.